Sequencing of this TCR beta chain was carried out in a study of T-cell memory formation after mild COVID-19 (dated by TCRdb to the early 2020s). Notes on the research overall: TCR sequence clusters from the two donors were found to be largely donor specific. Longitudinal TCRalpha and TCRbeta repertoire sequencing tracked T-cell clones expanding and contracting after mild COVID-19 in a couple of donors. The cohort was made up of two young adult volunteers, one female and one male, who were previously healthy. What the research found in general, with its limitations: The second-wave clones that peaked on day 37 were not confirmed to be SARS-CoV-2 specific. The study included only a couple of mild cases, and larger cohorts that include severe cases with pre-infection samples were judged to be necessary. From day 15 to 85, contracting clones showed balanced CD4/CD8 phenotypes, whereas a second wave of clones that expanded from day 15 to 37 leaned towards CD4+. Some responding clones were detected in pre-infection memory, which suggested that pre-existing cross-reactive memory T cells had joined the SARS-CoV-2 response. Contracting CD4+ clones appeared mostly in the CM and EM memory subsets, whereas CD8+ clones were enriched in EMRA.

Sequencer: Illumina NovaSeq 6000. TCRalpha and TCRbeta cDNA libraries were constructed by 5'RACE with constant-segment primers, with sample barcodes and unique molecular identifiers being introduced. Trizol reagent was used to extract RNA from every sample. The libraries were amplified in two PCR steps, and the second step added a second sample barcode and Illumina TruSeq adapters. The libraries were sequenced on an Illumina NovaSeq using 2 x 150 bp paired-end reads. The study's own analysis went as follows. Reads were demultiplexed and collapsed into UMI-guided consensus sequences with migec v1.2.7. Using mixcr v2.1.11, UMI consensuses were aligned to TRA and TRB V and J templates and then assembled into clonotypes. A clonotype was counted as expanded or contracted only if both edgeR and NoisET called the change significant, with noise models trained on biological replicates. For edgeR calls, the cutoffs were a false discovery rate-adjusted p below 0.01 and a log2 fold-change threshold of 1. As an exploratory analysis of dynamics, max-normalized trajectories of the 1000 most abundant clonotypes were examined by PCA with hierarchical clustering. Separately sequenced CD4+ and CD8+ repertoires were used to assign a CD4 or CD8 phenotype to each responding clone. TCRdb trimmed the raw reads at Q25, called clones with MiXCR and kept productive beta chains. Identical CDR3 proteins give one entry, which carries the most common genes and DNA. The authors' filters were not applied to this entry. The sample has roughly 250,000 distinct CDR3 sequences on record, about a sixth of them singletons. The top ten clones comprise around 3.4% of the sample.

Including cysteine and phenylalanine, the CDR3 has 18 amino acids. Just CDR3 DNA is preserved here, 54 bases in frame from base 1. The germline V gene sets CDR1 to SGHVS and CDR2 to FNYEAQ. V lost 5 bases and J lost 1 base, and the count of bases not matched to a germline gene is 13. As for this clonotype: Its recognized antigen is unknown. Per-base qualities were not stored, and no clone one base away is much larger.

Ficoll-Paque density gradient centrifugation was used to isolate PBMCs. This sequence uses TRBV7-6 and TRBJ2-1, with 8 bases matching TRBD1. This TCR was recovered from a man aged 18 to 30 who had mild COVID-19 (a few samples of this study predate the infection). The sample titles of this study are shuffled in the database, so cell type and time point are left out; the donor was told from shared clones. Material for sequencing was PBMCs or a T cell subset sorted from them (not recorded which). The CDR3 loop reads CASSPSTGGQGSYNEQFF. The nucleotide sequence reads as follows: TGTGCCAGCAGCCCCAGCACAGGGGGACAAGGGTCCTACAATGAGCAGTTCTTC.